A single sample is the source of the 11 T cell receptor beta chains below, sequenced in a study of CD8 T cells in ankylosing spondylitis. Study-level points and caveats: In ankylosing spondylitis blood, a motif of about 8 highly homologous TCR beta variants appeared characteristic.

TCRdb reprocessed the 5' RACE reads via MiXCR and lists one record per CDR3 protein. Of about 540,000 distinct CDR3 sequences listed, 10% to 15% are singletons. Antigens of these TCRs are unknown. Input material: blood, either unsorted or a sorted T cell fraction (not recorded which). The receptors come from a male donor with ankylosing spondylitis.

This clonotype was seen only a few times. The rearrangement links TRBV20-1 to TRBJ2-3; the D gene is possibly TRBD2 (6 bases). Germline-derived CDR1 and CDR2 are DFQATT and SNEGSKA (reference sequence). The CDR3 totals 15 residues. Trimming pared 6 bases from V and 0 bases from J, leaving 16 bases between. The CDR3 DNA is TGCAGTGCCCCCCGGGGGTGGACTAGCACAGATACGCAGTATTTT. It encodes CSAPRGWTSTDTQYF.

This clonotype was detected only a few times. This sequence joins TRBV20-1 and TRBJ1-3; maybe TRBD1 (5 bases). Germline V CDR1 and CDR2: DFQATT, SNEGSKA (reference sequence). The ends were cut back, 0 bases at V and 0 bases at J, with 6 bases in the middle. This CDR3 has 14 residues. The CDR3 sequence is CSAREGDSGNTIYF. In nucleotides, the CDR3 is TGCAGTGCTAGAGAGGGGGACTCTGGAAACACCATATATTTT.

The rearrangement links TRBV10-3 to TRBJ2-1; the match to TRBD2 covers 8 bases. This CDR3 has 14 amino acids. The trim removed 4 bases at V and 9 bases at J, leaving 8 bases unmatched. CDR1 is ENHRY and CDR2 is SYGVKD in the germline V gene. Written as DNA, the CDR3 is TGTGCCATCAGTGCACTAGCGGACCTAGTTGAGCAGTTCTTC. Translation gives CAISALADLVEQFF.

At least ten counts were recorded for this clonotype. The V gene is TRBV27, the J gene TRBJ1-2, with D uncertain. The CDR3 covers 14 residues. V shed 2 bases and J shed 5 bases, with 12 bases lying between them. Germline values: CDR1 MNHEY, CDR2 SMNVEV (reference sequence). The CDR3, as DNA: TGTGCCAGCAGTTTAGGTGGGCTACCTTATGGCTACACCTTC. It yields the protein CASSLGGLPYGYTF.

The sample holds a few counts of this clonotype. This chain joins TRBV5-6 and TRBJ2-1; D unclear. This CDR3 has 17 residues. The V gene lost 2 bases and the J gene lost 0 bases, with 15 bases spanning the gap. From germline, CDR1 is SGHDT and CDR2 YYEEEE. CDR3 sequence: CASSFSPTLSSYNEQFF. For the CDR3, the DNA is TGTGCCAGCAGCTTCTCCCCTACTCTAAGCTCCTACAATGAGCAGTTCTTC.

This clonotype was picked up many times. The chain joins TRBV29-1 to TRBJ2-1; TRBD1 might be the D (6 bases). The CDR3 extends over 14 amino acids. Germline values: CDR1 SQVTM, CDR2 ANQGSEA. With 0 bases removed from V and 6 bases from J, the gap between germline ends came to 12 bases. DNA of the CDR3: TGCAGCGTTGAAGAGGGCGCCAGGGGCAATGAGCAGTTCTTC. Its protein product is CSVEEGARGNEQFF.

The CDR3 region has the DNA TGCAGTGCTAGCCCATCCGGGACGGCGAACACTGAAGCTTTCTTT. This codes for CSASPSGTANTEAFF. The rearrangement uses TRBV20-1 and TRBJ1-1; tentatively, D is TRBD1 (5 bases). The germline V and J ends were trimmed by 3 bases and 1 base, with 15 bases remaining between them. The germline gives CDR1 DFQATT, CDR2 SNEGSKA (reference sequence). The CDR3 covers 15 residues.

This clonotype was detected only a few times. This chain joins TRBV7-9 and TRBJ2-7; D remains unclear. This CDR3 is built from 13 residues. Trimming took off 4 bases at V and 6 bases at J, with 13 bases between the two ends. Germline V gene data show CDR1 as SEHNR and CDR2 as FQNEAQ (reference sequence). CDR3 nucleotides: TGTGCCAGCAGCTCCGCAATCAAGCGCGAGCAGTACTTC. Encoded protein: CASSSAIKREQYF.

The chain combines TRBV20-1 with TRBJ1-5; no clear D gene. Germline V gene sequence: CDR1 DFQATT, CDR2 SNEGSKA (reference sequence). V was trimmed by 1 base and J by 6 bases, leaving 7 bases between them. This CDR3 has 12 residues. CDR3 nucleotide sequence: TGCAGTGCTAGAGGAGAGGCTCAGCCCCAGCATTTT. Translation gives CSARGEAQPQHF.

This clonotype was detected a few times. The rearrangement links TRBV24-1 to TRBJ2-7; 8 bases fit TRBD1. Germline CDR1 and CDR2: KGHDR and SFDVKD. The CDR3 is 15 residues long. V shed 4 bases and J 3 bases; nucleotides not matched to a gene: 7. CDR3 region: CATSENDRGGYEQYV. CDR3 DNA sequence: TGTGCCACCAGTGAGAATGACAGGGGAGGCTACGAGCAGTACGTC.

This clonotype turned up a few times. The V and J genes are TRBV20-1 and TRBJ2-2; 9 positions agree with TRBD2. V lost 1 base and J lost 3; bases outside the gene matches: 3. Germline CDR1 and CDR2: DFQATT and SNEGSKA (reference sequence). There are 15 residues in the CDR3. Written as DNA, the CDR3 is TGCAGTGCTAGAGTTAGCGGGGGTGACACCGGGGAGCTGTTTTTT. This encodes CSARVSGGDTGELFF.